Listed here are 30 T cell receptor beta chains from one sample, sequenced in a study of beta chain features in type 1 diabetes. Investigators reverse transcribed all isolated RNA, so they sequenced expressed TCRB transcripts. The repertoire was sequenced with immunoSEQ multiplex PCR; TCRdb's copy has only in-frame clones and lacks some. The data contain about half a million clones, approximately 30% of them singletons. The material sequenced was naive CD4+ T cells from blood. The receptors stem from a man between 18 and 29 years old in good health.

J is TRBJ2-1 and V is TRBV30; 9 nucleotides match TRBD2. The CDR3 extends over 16 amino acids. Germline CDR1 and CDR2: GTSNPN and SVGIG (reference sequence). Germline trimming cut 0 bases from V and 5 bases from J; bases unmatched to any gene: 8. Here the CDR3 DNA reads TGTGCCTGGAGTGTACGGAAGACTAGCGGCCACAATGAGCAGTTCTTC. Translation gives CAWSVRKTSGHNEQFF.

The chain links TRBV25-1 to TRBJ2-7; TRBD2 aligns across 13 bases. J was trimmed by 6 bases and V by 4 bases; bases with no gene match: 6. The length of the CDR3 is 15 residues. Germline V gives CDR1 MGHDK, CDR2 SYGVNS. The CDR3 spells CASSGPLAGGVEQYF. CDR3 nucleotide sequence: TGTGCCAGCAGTGGTCCACTAGCGGGAGGGGTCGAGCAGTACTTC.

This chain connects TRBV10-3 to TRBJ2-3; 13 bases fit TRBD2. The CDR3 sequence is 15 residues long. Germline-derived CDR1 and CDR2 are ENHRY and SYGVKD. The ends lost 6 bases at V and 4 bases at J; junction bases unmatched: 4. The DNA for the CDR3 is TGTGCCATCAGAGCGGGACTAGCGGGACCAGATACGCAGTATTTT. This gives the protein CAIRAGLAGPDTQYF.

This chain uses TRBV4-2 with TRBJ2-5; 7 bases match TRBD1. The junction had 15 bases not matched to a gene; V was cut back by 4 bases and J by 1 base. From germline, CDR1 is LGHNA and CDR2 YNFKEQ. The CDR3 runs 18 residues. The DNA for the CDR3 is TGTGCCAGCAGCCTCCTCCGGATGCAGGGGGAAACCCAAGAGACCCAGTACTTC. Amino acid sequence: CASSLLRMQGETQETQYF.

This clone appeared a few times. The rearrangement joins TRBV4-3 to TRBJ2-3; D gene unclear. Trimming removed 4 bases at V and 7 bases at J, with 12 bases between. The CDR3 consists of 13 residues. Germline V gene data show CDR1 as LGHNA and CDR2 as YSLEER. CDR3 residues: CASSPDLLNTQYF. The CDR3, as DNA: TGCGCCAGCAGCCCAGACCTGTTGAATACGCAGTATTTT.

The chain joins TRBV7-9 to TRBJ2-7; no reliable D call. V was pared by 1 base and J by 4 bases, with 11 bases between. Per germline, CDR1 SEHNR and CDR2 FQNEAQ (reference sequence). This CDR3 region has 14 residues. CDR3 sequence (DNA): TGTGCCAGCAGCTTAGGGTCAGGCCGTTACGAGCAGTACTTC. It yields the protein CASSLGSGRYEQYF. Variable domain in full (rest from reference TRBV7-9 and TRBJ2-7): DTGVSQNPRHKITKRGQNVTFRCDPISEHNRLYWYRQTLGQGPEFLTYFQNEAQLEKSRLLSDRFSAERPKGSFSTLEIQRTEQGDSAMYLCASSLGSGRYEQYFGPGTRLTVT.

The chain has TRBV7-2 and TRBJ2-5; D ambiguous. V was cut by 6 bases and J by 1 base, with 9 bases left in between. CDR3 length: 13 amino acids. Germline V gene data show CDR1 as SGHTA and CDR2 as FQGNSA. The CDR3 spells CASRLTVQETQYF. CDR3 DNA: TGTGCCAGCAGACTAACCGTCCAAGAGACCCAGTACTTC.

This rearrangement joins TRBV2 to TRBJ1-5, with D unclear. V lost 6 bases and J lost 5, with 5 bases in between. The CDR3 spans 11 residues. Germline-derived CDR1 and CDR2 are SNHLY and FYNNEI. The chain's CDR3 is CASSLDQPQHF. In DNA form, the CDR3 reads TGTGCCAGCAGCCTGGATCAGCCCCAGCATTTT.

The chain employs TRBV2 and TRBJ1-2; D might be TRBD1 (6 bases). From germline, CDR1 is SNHLY and CDR2 FYNNEI. The V end was cut by 6 bases, the J end by 2 bases, with 16 bases between. The CDR3 contains 15 residues. CDR3 in DNA: TGTGCCAGCAGCCTAGGGACAACGGCGAACTATGGCTACACCTTC. Translation: CASSLGTTANYGYTF.

In its sample, this clone was seen a few times. This rearrangement joins TRBV25-1 to TRBJ2-7; 9 nucleotides line up with TRBD2. This CDR3 has 15 amino acids. Germline assignment: CDR1 MGHDK and CDR2 SYGVNS. The junction had 2 bases not matched to a gene; V was cut back by 1 base and J by 1 base. The CDR3 sequence: CASSESLAGSYEQYF. The CDR3 region has the DNA TGTGCCAGCAGTGAATCCCTAGCGGGATCCTACGAGCAGTACTTC.

This clone was recorded a few times. V is TRBV7-9 and J is TRBJ1-1; D gene uncertain. The V end was cut by 5 bases, the J end by 6 bases, with 10 bases between. The CDR3 spans 12 residues. Germline V CDR1 and CDR2: SEHNR, FQNEAQ (reference sequence). In nucleotides, the CDR3 is TGTGCCAGCAGCCTTAACGTTGCTGAAGCTTTCTTT. Translated: CASSLNVAEAFF.

This clone has just a few counts. This chain joins TRBV5-1 and TRBJ2-1; D gene ambiguous. This CDR3 spans 12 amino acids. Germline V gene lookup returns CDR1 SGHRS and CDR2 YFSETQ. Trimming stripped 1 base from V and 9 bases from J, with 8 bases between. The CDR3 coding sequence is TGCGCCAGCAGCTTGTTTGGAGTTGAGCAGTTCTTC. Residues: CASSLFGVEQFF. Drawing the rest from reference TRBV5-1 and TRBJ2-1, the complete variable domain is KAGVTQTPRYLIKTRGQQVTLSCSPISGHRSVSWYQQTPGQGLQFLFEYFSETQRNKGNFPGRFSGRQFSNSRSEMNVSTLELGDSALYLCASSLFGVEQFFGPGTRLTVL.

J is TRBJ2-1 and V is TRBV10-3; unclear D gene. The CDR3 extends over 12 amino acids. Trimming stripped 10 bases from V and 9 bases from J, with 16 bases between. Per the germline V gene, CDR1 is ENHRY and CDR2 is SYGVKD. CDR3 protein: CATADRDSEQFF. The CDR3 nucleotides are TGTGCCACCGCCGATAGGGATAGTGAGCAGTTCTTC.

In this sample, this clone turned up once. The chain employs TRBV28 and TRBJ2-4; 11 bases are shared with TRBD2. The CDR3 has 14 amino acids. Germline CDR1 and CDR2: MDHEN and SYDVKM. With V trimmed by 6 bases and J by 8 bases, 6 bases remained unmatched. Written as DNA, the CDR3 is TGTGCCAGCAGATTAGCGGGAGGGCAAGACATTCAGTACTTC. Residues: CASRLAGGQDIQYF.

The chain employs TRBV11-2 and TRBJ2-3; tentative D call: TRBD2 (6 bases). Trimming stripped 0 bases from V and 6 bases from J, with 13 bases between. Germline lookup yields CDR1 SGHAT and CDR2 FQNNGV. The CDR3 loop spans 15 amino acids. The CDR3 loop reads CASSLDAGPGDTQYF. For the CDR3, the DNA is TGTGCCAGCAGCTTAGACGCGGGACCTGGGGATACGCAGTATTTT.

This chain connects TRBV15 to TRBJ2-2; possibly TRBD2 for D (6 bases). Germline V CDR1 and CDR2: LNHNV, YYDKDF (reference sequence). CDR3 length: 15 residues. V dropped 8 bases and J dropped 4 bases, with 17 bases sitting between them. The CDR3 here is CATLAGGTVTGELFF. The DNA of the CDR3 is TGTGCCACCCTAGCAGGCGGGACCGTCACCGGGGAGCTGTTTTTT.

There are a few counts of this clone. The CDR3 is CASSSIGQGGDEQYF. CDR3 nucleotides: TGTGCCAGCTCAAGCATTGGACAGGGTGGCGACGAGCAGTACTTC. The V and J genes are TRBV18 and TRBJ2-7; 8 nucleotides agree with TRBD1. From germline, CDR1 is KGHSH and CDR2 LQKENI. The CDR3 is made up of 15 amino acids. V lost 5 bases to trimming and J lost 5 bases; unmatched junction nucleotides: 11.

This clone has more than one count but fewer than ten. The V call is TRBV9, the J call TRBJ2-1; D unresolved. V lost 2 bases and J lost 4, with 13 bases in between. Germline CDR1 reads SGDLS; CDR2 reads YYNGEE. There are 15 residues in the CDR3. The CDR3 DNA is TGTGCCAGCAGCGTGGGCGGCCGAGAATACAATGAGCAGTTCTTC. Translation: CASSVGGREYNEQFF.

This clone came up a few times. The chain recombines TRBV5-6 with TRBJ2-1; no definite D call. CDR3 size: 15 residues. V was clipped by 2 bases and J by 3 bases, with 12 bases between them. Germline V gene sequence: CDR1 SGHDT, CDR2 YYEEEE. CDR3 residues: CASSLGSPLYNEQFF. The CDR3 DNA reads TGTGCCAGCAGCTTAGGCTCGCCCCTCTACAATGAGCAGTTCTTC.

The V gene is TRBV7-3, the J gene TRBJ2-2; TRBD2 matches 10 bases. J lost 4 bases, V lost 5 bases, and 4 bases had no gene match. This CDR3 is 15 amino acids long. Germline lookup yields CDR1 SGHTA and CDR2 FQGTGA. The CDR3 here is CASSATSGSTGELFF. DNA of the CDR3: TGTGCCAGCAGCGCGACTAGCGGGTCCACCGGGGAGCTGTTTTTT.

The J gene is TRBJ2-1, the V gene TRBV10-3, with D uncertain. The CDR3 has 14 amino acids. Germline V gene data show CDR1 as ENHRY and CDR2 as SYGVKD. Trimming took 6 bases from V and 6 from J, leaving 15 bases between them. DNA for the CDR3: TGTGCCATCAGCACAGACGCTTCAAGCAATGAGCAGTTCTTC. The encoded protein is CAISTDASSNEQFF.

V and J are TRBV18 and TRBJ2-7; 13 bases fit TRBD2. The trim removed 3 bases at V and 4 bases at J, leaving 9 bases unmatched. This CDR3 comprises 17 residues. Germline V gene data show CDR1 as KGHSH and CDR2 as LQKENI. The CDR3 sequence: CASSPKLGLAGRYEQYF. The CDR3 DNA sequence: TGTGCCAGCTCACCGAAGTTGGGACTAGCGGGAAGGTACGAGCAGTACTTC.

V and J are TRBV6-1 and TRBJ2-7; the D gene is possibly TRBD1 (5 bases). Germline V CDR1 and CDR2: MNHNS, SASEGT. The CDR3 extends over 16 amino acids. V dropped 2 bases and J dropped 0 bases, with 14 bases sitting between them. The CDR3 protein is CASSERVRGLSYEQYF. In DNA, the CDR3 is TGTGCCAGCAGTGAACGGGTTAGGGGCCTCTCCTACGAGCAGTACTTC.

The chain links TRBV9 to TRBJ2-1; possible D gene TRBD2, 6 bases. Germline-derived CDR1 and CDR2 are SGDLS and YYNGEE. CDR3 length: 15 amino acids. V was pared by 0 bases and J by 7 bases, with 14 bases between. The CDR3 loop reads CASSVAGGTPNEQFF. The CDR3 nucleotides are TGTGCCAGCAGCGTAGCTGGGGGGACCCCGAATGAGCAGTTCTTC.

This clone was seen a few times. The CDR3 here is CAWSGGPGHKNYGYTF. The CDR3 nucleotides are TGTGCCTGGAGTGGGGGACCGGGACACAAGAACTATGGCTACACCTTC. The V gene is TRBV30, the J gene TRBJ1-2; TRBD1 is a possible D gene (6 bases). This CDR3 contains 16 residues. Trimming took 1 base from V and 2 from J, leaving 17 bases between them. CDR1 is GTSNPN and CDR2 is SVGIG in the germline V gene (reference sequence).

J is TRBJ2-3 and V is TRBV28; D may be TRBD1 (5 bases). V gave up 8 bases and J gave up 3 bases, with 9 bases separating them. The CDR3 extends over 12 amino acids. Germline CDR1 MDHEN, CDR2 SYDVKM. The CDR3 loop is CASETATDTQYF. CDR3 sequence (DNA): TGTGCCAGCGAGACAGCTACAGATACGCAGTATTTT.

This clone was detected a few times. The gene calls are TRBV5-4 and TRBJ2-5; D perhaps matches TRBD1 (6 bases). V lost 4 bases and J 5 bases, leaving 15 bases between the germline ends. The CDR3 spans 14 residues. Germline loops: CDR1 SGHNT, CDR2 YYREEE (reference sequence). The CDR3 nucleotides read TGTGCCAGCAGCCGCCCAAACAGGGTGGAGACCCAGTACTTC. Its protein product is CASSRPNRVETQYF.

The chain links TRBV29-1 to TRBJ1-3; D remains ambiguous. The CDR3 consists of 12 residues. V lost 4 bases and J 2 bases, leaving 6 bases between the germline ends. CDR1 is SQVTM and CDR2 is ANQGSEA in the germline V gene. For the CDR3, the DNA is TGCAGCGTTGGGTCAGCTGGAAACACCATATATTTT. Protein: CSVGSAGNTIYF.

This rearrangement joins TRBV15 to TRBJ2-2; D remains ambiguous. There are 15 residues in the CDR3. Trimming removed 0 bases at V and 3 bases at J, with 8 bases between. Germline values: CDR1 LNHNV, CDR2 YYDKDF (reference sequence). In DNA form, the CDR3 reads TGTGCCACCAGCAGAGATCGGCCCTACACCGGGGAGCTGTTTTTT. This encodes CATSRDRPYTGELFF.

The chain is built from TRBV28 and TRBJ2-1, with TRBD2 matching over 7 bases. Germline V lookup: CDR1 MDHEN, CDR2 SYDVKM. Germline trimming cut 6 bases from V and 3 bases from J; bases unmatched to any gene: 5. The CDR3 has 14 amino acids. The CDR3 nucleotides read TGTGCCAGCAGGAGCGGGACCCGCTACAATGAGCAGTTCTTC. This codes for CASRSGTRYNEQFF.